The T cell receptor beta chain described here comes from a study of shared clonotypes between healthy human individuals. The germline V gene encodes CDR1 SGHTA and CDR2 FQGNSA. The V segment lost 3 bases and the J segment 2 bases; nucleotides outside the gene matches: 3. This CDR3 region has 14 residues. TCRdb's copy holds only in-frame clones and misses some; the assay was immunoSEQ multiplex PCR. The sample records approximately 500,000 clones, roughly 79% being singletons. As for this clone: Other DNA sequences in the sample encode the same CDR3.

This TCR was sampled from a woman aged 40 to 50 in good health. Some clones in this sample may be carry-over from other donors' samples. The gene calls are TRBV7-2 and TRBJ2-5, with 7 positions matching TRBD2. The sample taken for sequencing was PBMCs. In DNA form, the CDR3 reads TGTGCCAGCAGCTTGCGTAGCGGGCAAGAGACCCAGTACTTC. As protein: CASSLRSGQETQYF.